These T cell receptor beta chains were read from a single sample in a study of CD8 T cells in ankylosing spondylitis. TCRdb reanalysed the 5' RACE reads using MiXCR and keeps one entry per CDR3 protein. Among just under 550,000 distinct CDR3 sequences listed, approximately 11% were seen once. Sequencing input: blood, either unsorted or a sorted T cell fraction (not recorded which). Receptors originate from a male donor with ankylosing spondylitis. The CDR3 runs from the conserved cysteine through the conserved F or W. A D gene is named only where the DNA matches it firmly. Size is omitted from some rows. Given values are once, few, many or a class for expanded clones.

TRBJ2-1,16,TRBD1,TRBV24-1,few,TGTGCCACCAGTGATTGGACAGGGGGCATCTACAATGAGCAGTTCTTC,CATSDWTGGIYNEQFF
TRBJ1-5,12,-,TRBV7-8,-,TGTGCCAGCAGCCCATGGGGGGGGGCCCAGCATTTT,CASSPWGGAQHF
TRBJ2-5,15,-,TRBV20-1,once,TGCAGTGCTAGAGGGGATAGACGGGAGCAAGAGACCCAGTACTTC,CSARGDRREQETQYF
TRBJ2-2,14,-,TRBV21-1,few,TGTGCCAGCAGCCCAAACCGAGGAGCCGGGGAGCTGTTTTTT,CASSPNRGAGELFF
TRBJ2-1,15,-,TRBV19,-,TGTGCCAGTAGTATTGCGGCCAGGGCCCGCGATGAGCAGTTCTTC,CASSIAARARDEQFF
TRBJ1-2,12,-,TRBV20-1,-,TGCACCGCCGGGGGGATAAGGGGTCGCTACACCTTC,CTAGGIRGRYTF
TRBJ2-5,18,TRBD2,TRBV11-2,few,TGTGCCAGCAGCATGGGACTAGCGGGAGGAGGGAGGCAAGAGACCCAGTACTTC,CASSMGLAGGGRQETQYF
TRBJ1-1,16,TRBD1,TRBV19,-,TGTGCCAGTACCCCCCGACAGGGGGCGCGGAACACTGAAGCTTTCTTT,CASTPRQGARNTEAFF
TRBJ2-7,17,TRBD1,TRBV5-1,few,TGCGCCAGCAGCTTAAAAAGGGACAGTTTAGGCTCCTACGAGCAGTACTTC,CASSLKRDSLGSYEQYF
TRBJ1-4,14,-,TRBV12-3/TRBV12-4,-,TGTGCCAGCAGTCGCCCCCCCGATAATGAAAAACTGTTTTTT,CASSRPPDNEKLFF
TRBJ2-5,15,TRBD2,TRBV27,once,TGTGCCAGCAGTCCGCTAGCGGCCGGCCAAGAGACCCAGTACTTC,CASSPLAAGQETQYF
TRBJ2-2,13,TRBD1,TRBV7-9,-,TGTGCCATAGAACAGGGGACACCCGGGGAGCTGTTTTTT,CAIEQGTPGELFF
TRBJ2-5,13,TRBD2,TRBV11-2,-,TGTGCCAGCAGCCCGGAGACTGCGGGGGCCCAGTACTTC,CASSPETAGAQYF
TRBJ2-3,15,-,TRBV10-3,-,TGTGCCATCAGTGACCCCCGGCTTAGCACAGATACGCAGTATTTT,CAISDPRLSTDTQYF
TRBJ2-5,13,-,TRBV10-3,-,TGTGCCATCAGCCCCGGACAGCAAGAGACCCAGTACTTC,CAISPGQQETQYF
TRBJ2-1,12,-,TRBV7-9,-,TGTGCCAGCAGCATCCTTACAAATGAGCAGTTCTTC,CASSILTNEQFF
TRBJ1-2,15,-,TRBV20-1,few,TGCAGTGCTAGAGATCATAGCAGGGAGGATTATGGCTACACCTTC,CSARDHSREDYGYTF
TRBJ2-7,14,TRBD1,TRBV5-1,-,TGCGCCAGCAGAGTCCCGGGACAGGGGGACGAGCAGTACTTC,CASRVPGQGDEQYF
TRBJ1-5,14,TRBD1,TRBV7-2,few,TGTGCCAGCAGCCCATTACAGGGGTTCCAGCCCCAGCATTTT,CASSPLQGFQPQHF
TRBJ1-5,13,-,TRBV20-1,-,TGCAGTGCTAGAGACAGGGTCGGCCAGCCCCAGCATTTT,CSARDRVGQPQHF
TRBJ2-1,17,TRBD2,TRBV20-1,few,TGCAGTGCTAGACGCGGGAGGGCCAAGAAGGGCAACAATGAGCAGTTCTTC,CSARRGRAKKGNNEQFF
TRBJ2-7,14,-,TRBV7-2,-,TGTGCCAGCAGCCCCCTGGGGAGCAGTTACGAGCAGTACTTC,CASSPLGSSYEQYF
TRBJ1-5,13,-,TRBV9,many,TGTGCCAGCAGCGAGGGTTCCAACCAGCCCCAGCATTTT,CASSEGSNQPQHF
TRBJ2-7,14,TRBD2,TRBV10-3,few,TGTGCCATCAGCTTGACTAGCGGGAGATACGAGCAGTACTTC,CAISLTSGRYEQYF
TRBJ2-7,14,TRBD2,TRBV27,-,TGTGCCAGCAGGGGACTAGCGGGATACTACGAGCAGTACTTC,CASRGLAGYYEQYF
TRBJ2-1,16,-,TRBV3-1,-,TGTGCCAGCAGCCAAGATGACGGGCGGGACTACAATGAGCAGTTCTTC,CASSQDDGRDYNEQFF
TRBJ2-1,14,-,TRBV7-2,-,TGTGCCAGCAGCTTAGCTAGCGGAGTGTTAGAGCAGTTCTTC,CASSLASGVLEQFF
TRBJ2-5,12,-,TRBV29-1,few,TGCAGCGCGAGCAGGGTCCAAGAGACCCAGTACTTC,CSASRVQETQYF
TRBJ2-3,17,-,TRBV7-9,-,TGTGCCAGCAGCTTAGCTCTCGCCGGCTTTAGCACAGATACGCAGTATTTT,CASSLALAGFSTDTQYF
TRBJ2-7,18,TRBD2,TRBV5-6,few,TGTGCCAGCAGGGTGGGACTAGCGGGGTCAAAAAGCTCCTACGAGCAGTACTTC,CASRVGLAGSKSSYEQYF
TRBJ2-1,12,-,TRBV29-1,many,TGCAGCGTTGCTGCTCCTAGTAGTGAGCAGTTCTTC,CSVAAPSSEQFF
TRBJ2-7,15,-,TRBV3-1,many,TGTGCCAGCAGCCAAGATCGACTCAATATCTACGAGCAGTACTTC,CASSQDRLNIYEQYF
TRBJ2-2,17,TRBD2,TRBV5-1,many,TGCGCCAGCAGCTTGATCCGGGGGGACGACCTTTCCGGGGAGCTGTTTTTT,CASSLIRGDDLSGELFF
TRBJ1-1,13,-,TRBV20-1,few,TGCAGTGCTAGTGGGGGGGCTGACACTGAAGCTTTCTTT,CSASGGADTEAFF
TRBJ1-5,16,TRBD1,TRBV20-1,few,TGCAGTATCAGGGGACAGGCGGGGCAAGGCAATCAGCCCCAGCATTTT,CSIRGQAGQGNQPQHF
TRBJ2-1,15,-,TRBV24-1,-,TGTGCCACCAGTGATTCTGACCGCTCCTACAATGAGCAGTTCTTC,CATSDSDRSYNEQFF
TRBJ2-5,14,-,TRBV12-3/TRBV12-4,-,TGTGCCAGCAAACGGGACTTAGACCAAGAGACCCAGTACTTC,CASKRDLDQETQYF
TRBJ2-1,15,TRBD1,TRBV9,-,TGTGCCAGCAGCGCCCGGGACAGAGAATACAATGAGCAGTTCTTC,CASSARDREYNEQFF
TRBJ1-1,12,-,TRBV7-6,many,TGTGCCAGCAGCTCAAACAGGCTTTGGGCTTTCTTT,CASSSNRLWAFF
TRBJ2-5,15,-,TRBV4-1,many,TGCGCCAGCAGCCAAGCCCTTATGGTTGGAGAGACCCAGTACTTC,CASSQALMVGETQYF
TRBJ1-5,14,-,TRBV28,few,TGTGCCAGCAGTTACAGGAGTAGCAATCAGCCCCAGCATTTT,CASSYRSSNQPQHF
TRBJ2-1,14,TRBD1,TRBV29-1,many,TGCAGCGTTGAAAAGGGGGCTGGAGGCAATGAGCAGTTCTTC,CSVEKGAGGNEQFF
TRBJ2-5,14,TRBD2,TRBV20-1,-,TGCAGTGCTAGACTAGCGGGAGTTCCAGAGACCCAGTACTTC,CSARLAGVPETQYF
TRBJ2-5,14,-,TRBV20-1,many,TGCAGTGCTAGAGATTTGCGGCCCCAAGAGACCCAGTACTTC,CSARDLRPQETQYF
TRBJ1-4,13,-,TRBV5-1,-,TGCGCCAGCAGTCCTGTCCTGAATGAAAAACTGTTTTTT,CASSPVLNEKLFF
TRBJ1-1,15,-,TRBV21-1,few,TGTGCCAGCAGCAAAAGGACCGGACCATCTGATGAAGCTTTCTTT,CASSKRTGPSDEAFF
TRBJ1-6,16,-,TRBV7-2,few,TGTGCCAGCAGCCCCTCTAGTTGGGGCGAAAATTCACCCCTCCACTTT,CASSPSSWGENSPLHF
TRBJ2-1,13,-,TRBV3-1,few,TGTGCCAGCAGCCAAACCCGGGGGATTGAGCAGTTCTTC,CASSQTRGIEQFF
TRBJ2-1,17,TRBD2,TRBV4-1,many,TGCGCCAGCAGCCAAGATATCGGCGGGAGGGGGACCAATGAGCAGTTCTTC,CASSQDIGGRGTNEQFF
TRBJ2-3,14,TRBD2,TRBV28,many,TGTGCCAGCAGCGGACTAGCGGGAGTAGGAACGCAGTATTTT,CASSGLAGVGTQYF
TRBJ2-1,14,-,TRBV27,few,TGTGCCAGCACCCTCAACGCCCGGGAAAATGAGCAGTTCTTC,CASTLNARENEQFF
TRBJ2-3,15,TRBD1,TRBV5-5,-,TGTGCCAGCAGCTTTTATGGACAGGGCCCAGATACGCAGTATTTT,CASSFYGQGPDTQYF